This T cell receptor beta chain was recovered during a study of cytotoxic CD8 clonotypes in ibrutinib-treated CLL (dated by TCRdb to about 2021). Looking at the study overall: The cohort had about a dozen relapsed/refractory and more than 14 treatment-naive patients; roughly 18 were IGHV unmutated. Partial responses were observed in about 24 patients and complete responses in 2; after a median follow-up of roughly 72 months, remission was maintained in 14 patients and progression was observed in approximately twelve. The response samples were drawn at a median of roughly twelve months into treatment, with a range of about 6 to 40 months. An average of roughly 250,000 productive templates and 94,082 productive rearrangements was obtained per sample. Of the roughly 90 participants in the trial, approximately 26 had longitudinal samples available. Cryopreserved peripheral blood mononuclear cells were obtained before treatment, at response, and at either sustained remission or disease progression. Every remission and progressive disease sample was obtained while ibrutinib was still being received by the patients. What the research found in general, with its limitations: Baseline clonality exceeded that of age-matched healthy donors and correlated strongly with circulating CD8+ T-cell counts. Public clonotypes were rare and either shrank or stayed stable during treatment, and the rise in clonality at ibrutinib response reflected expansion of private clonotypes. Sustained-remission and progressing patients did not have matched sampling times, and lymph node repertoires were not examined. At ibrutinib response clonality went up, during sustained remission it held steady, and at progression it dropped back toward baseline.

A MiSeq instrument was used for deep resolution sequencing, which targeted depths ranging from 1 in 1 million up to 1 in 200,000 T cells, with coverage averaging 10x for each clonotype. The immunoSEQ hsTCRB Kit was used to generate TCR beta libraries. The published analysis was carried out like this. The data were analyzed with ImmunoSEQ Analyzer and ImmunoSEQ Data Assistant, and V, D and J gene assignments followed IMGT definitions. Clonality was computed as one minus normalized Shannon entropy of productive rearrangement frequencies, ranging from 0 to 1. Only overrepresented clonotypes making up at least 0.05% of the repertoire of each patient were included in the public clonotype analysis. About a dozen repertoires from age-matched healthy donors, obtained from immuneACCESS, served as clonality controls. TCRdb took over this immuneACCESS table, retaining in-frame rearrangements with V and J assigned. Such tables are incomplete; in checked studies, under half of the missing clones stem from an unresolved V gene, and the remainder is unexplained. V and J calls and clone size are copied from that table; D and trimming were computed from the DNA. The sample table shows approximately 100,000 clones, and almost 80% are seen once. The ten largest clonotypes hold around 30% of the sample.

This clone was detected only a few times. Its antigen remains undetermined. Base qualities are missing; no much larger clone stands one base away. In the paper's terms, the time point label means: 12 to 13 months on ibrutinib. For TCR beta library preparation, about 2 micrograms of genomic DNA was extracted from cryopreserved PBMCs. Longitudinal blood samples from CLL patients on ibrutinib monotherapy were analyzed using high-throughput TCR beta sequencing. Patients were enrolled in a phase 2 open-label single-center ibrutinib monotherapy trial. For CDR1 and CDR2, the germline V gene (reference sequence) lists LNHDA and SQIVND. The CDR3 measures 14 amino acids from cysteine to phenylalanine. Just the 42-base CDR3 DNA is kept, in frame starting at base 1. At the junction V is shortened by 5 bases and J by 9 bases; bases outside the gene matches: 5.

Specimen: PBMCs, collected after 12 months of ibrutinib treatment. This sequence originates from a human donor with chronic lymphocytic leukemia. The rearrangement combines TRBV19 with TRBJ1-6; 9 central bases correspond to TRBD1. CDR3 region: CASSLGQGRSPLHF. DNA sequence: TGTGCCAGTAGTCTGGGACAGGGTCGTTCACCCCTCCACTTT.